Sequencing of this TCR beta chain was carried out in a study of identical twins. This CDR3 comprises 14 residues. Germline CDR1 LNHNV, CDR2 YYDKDF (reference sequence). V shed 0 bases and J shed 1 base, with 6 bases lying between them. Using its own MiXCR run on the 5' RACE reads, TCRdb lists one record per CDR3 protein. The table has approximately 500,000 distinct CDR3 sequences, nearly 15% seen once. This sample also appeared in a second study, on yellow fever vaccine responses in identical twins.

The sequencing input was CD4+ T cells sorted from blood. The sequence was collected from a young woman in good health. V is TRBV15 and J is TRBJ2-5, with D tentatively TRBD1 (5 bases). This CDR3 reads CATSRDRAQETQYF. CDR3 nucleotides: TGTGCCACCAGCAGAGACAGGGCCCAAGAGACCCAGTACTTC.